The clone carrying this T cell receptor (beta chain) was detected a few times. The antigen remains undetermined. The data derive from a study of cytomegalovirus exposure and HLA in healthy donors. Whole-study results and caveats: Most CMV-associated TCR beta chains appeared HLA-restricted in a later analysis. A later analysis reported that several of the most significant clusters appeared to be linked to common viral pathogens, among them Epstein-Barr virus.

Use of 60 Vbeta and 13 Jbeta primers characterized the PCR. Method: immunoSEQ multiplex PCR; TCRdb's copy keeps in-frame clones and lacks some. The sample records approximately 170,000 clones, around 75% being singletons. V shed 4 bases and J shed 0 bases, with 10 bases lying between them. Germline CDR1 SGDLS, CDR2 YYNGEE. The CDR3 covers 15 residues. The specimen was PBMCs. The sequence came from a male donor in good health and CMV-seronegative. The V gene is TRBV9, the J gene TRBJ2-2; maybe TRBD2 (5 bases). The CDR3 is CASSTTMTNTGELFF. CDR3 nucleotide sequence: TGTGCCAGCAGCACGACTATGACGAACACCGGGGAGCTGTTTTTT.